A single TCR beta chain is shown here with its context. Its antigen is unknown. This sample is drawn from a study of T cells expressing NK-cell markers. Background on the study: The authors derived TCR beta repertoires from sorted CD3+CD56+NKG2C+, CD3+CD56+NKG2C- and CD3+CD56-NKG2C+ T cells.

Whole-study findings and limits: A handful of donors likewise had their CD3+CD56-NKG2C+ fraction led by these clonotypes.

The CDR3 runs to 15 residues. CDR1 and CDR2 from the germline V gene are KGHSH and LQKENI. After re-calling the 5' RACE reads, TCRdb lists one entry per CDR3 protein, DNA absent. In all, the sample yields under 500,000 distinct CDR3 sequences. The clonotype was recovered from a woman aged 18-69 years in good health. Sample: blood T cells: a sorted CD56 or NKG2C T cell subset, CD4+ or CD8+ T cells, or bulk PBMC T cells (not recorded which). This chain connects TRBV18 to TRBJ1-3; the TCRdb D gene call, TRBD1, has no DNA to confirm it. CDR3 sequence reads: CASSPRTGAGNTIYF.